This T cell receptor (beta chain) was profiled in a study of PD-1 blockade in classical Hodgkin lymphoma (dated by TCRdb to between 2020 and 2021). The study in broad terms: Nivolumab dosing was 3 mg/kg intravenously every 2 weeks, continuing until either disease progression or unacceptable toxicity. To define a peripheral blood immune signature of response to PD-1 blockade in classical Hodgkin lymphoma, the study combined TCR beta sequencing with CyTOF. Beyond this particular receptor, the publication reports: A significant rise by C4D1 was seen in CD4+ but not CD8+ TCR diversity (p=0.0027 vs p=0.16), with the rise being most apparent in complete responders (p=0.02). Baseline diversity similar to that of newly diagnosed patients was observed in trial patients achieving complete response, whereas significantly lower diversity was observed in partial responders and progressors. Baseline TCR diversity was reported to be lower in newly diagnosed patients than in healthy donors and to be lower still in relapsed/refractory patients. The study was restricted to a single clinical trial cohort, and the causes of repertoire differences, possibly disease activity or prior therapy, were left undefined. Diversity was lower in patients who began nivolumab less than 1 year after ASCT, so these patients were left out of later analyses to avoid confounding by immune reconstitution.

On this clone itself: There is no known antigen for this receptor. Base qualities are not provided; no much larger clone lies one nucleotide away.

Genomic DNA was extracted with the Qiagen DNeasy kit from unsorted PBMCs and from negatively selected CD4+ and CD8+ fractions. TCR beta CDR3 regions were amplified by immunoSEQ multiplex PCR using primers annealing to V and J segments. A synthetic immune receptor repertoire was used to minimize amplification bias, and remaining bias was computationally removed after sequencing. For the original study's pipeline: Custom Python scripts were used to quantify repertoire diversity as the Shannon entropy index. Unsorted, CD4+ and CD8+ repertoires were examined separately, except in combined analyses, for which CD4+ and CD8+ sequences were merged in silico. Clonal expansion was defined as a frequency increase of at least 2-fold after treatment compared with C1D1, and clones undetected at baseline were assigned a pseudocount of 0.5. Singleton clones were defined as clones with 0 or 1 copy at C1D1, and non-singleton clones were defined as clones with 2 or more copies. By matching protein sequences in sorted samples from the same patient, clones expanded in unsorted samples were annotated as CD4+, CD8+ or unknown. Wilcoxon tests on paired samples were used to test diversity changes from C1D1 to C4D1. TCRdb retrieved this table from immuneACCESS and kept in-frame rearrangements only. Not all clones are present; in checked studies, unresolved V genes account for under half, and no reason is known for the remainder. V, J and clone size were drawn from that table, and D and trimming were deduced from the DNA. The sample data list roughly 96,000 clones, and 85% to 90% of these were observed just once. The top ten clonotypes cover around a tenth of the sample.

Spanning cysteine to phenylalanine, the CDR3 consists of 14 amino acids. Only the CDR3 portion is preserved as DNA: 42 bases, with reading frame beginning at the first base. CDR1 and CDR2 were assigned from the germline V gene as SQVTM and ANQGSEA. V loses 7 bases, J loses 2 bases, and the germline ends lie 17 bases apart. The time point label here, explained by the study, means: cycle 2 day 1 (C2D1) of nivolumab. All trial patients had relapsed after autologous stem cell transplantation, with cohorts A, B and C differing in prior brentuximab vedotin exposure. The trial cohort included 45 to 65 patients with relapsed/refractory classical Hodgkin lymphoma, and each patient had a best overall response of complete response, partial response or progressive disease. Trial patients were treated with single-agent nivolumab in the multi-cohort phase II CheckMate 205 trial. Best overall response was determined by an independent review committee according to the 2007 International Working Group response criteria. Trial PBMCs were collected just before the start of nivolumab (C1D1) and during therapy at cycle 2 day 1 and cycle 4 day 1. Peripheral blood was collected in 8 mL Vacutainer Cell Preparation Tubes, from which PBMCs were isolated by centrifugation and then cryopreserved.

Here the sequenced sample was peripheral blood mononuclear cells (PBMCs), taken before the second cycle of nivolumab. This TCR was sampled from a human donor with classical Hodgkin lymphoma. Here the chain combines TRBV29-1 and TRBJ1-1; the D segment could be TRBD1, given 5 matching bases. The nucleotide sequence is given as TGCAGCGCAAAGCCCCCAGGGACCAACACTGAAGCTTTCTTT. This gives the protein CSAKPPGTNTEAFF.